The 8 T cell receptor beta chains below come from one sample, sequenced in a study of blood T cell repertoires in COVID-19. TCRdb's copy holds only in-frame clones and misses some; the assay was immunoSEQ multiplex PCR. Of more than 65,000 clones in the sample, roughly three quarters were seen once. Sequencing was performed on peripheral blood. The origin of the receptors is a woman between 50 and 59 years old with acute or convalescent COVID-19.

By share, this clone ranks as medium-sized. The sample contains more than one DNA sequence encoding this CDR3. The genes are TRBV29-1 and TRBJ1-5, with D tentatively TRBD1 (6 bases). The germline CDR1 and CDR2 sequences are SQVTM and ANQGSEA. The CDR3 sequence is 13 residues long. Trimming cost V 7 bases and J 3 bases, with 13 bases left between them. The DNA for the CDR3 is TGCAGCGCCTCGACAGGCGTCAATCAGCCCCAGCATTTT. This translates into CSASTGVNQPQHF.

V and J are TRBV5-4 and TRBJ1-1; possibly TRBD1 for D (5 bases). CDR3 size: 12 residues. Germline CDR1 and CDR2: SGHNT and YYREEE (reference sequence). V lost 5 bases and J lost 8, with 13 bases in between. This chain's CDR3 is CASSSAGGEAFF. CDR3 DNA sequence: TGTGCCAGCAGTTCTGCGGGGGGGGAAGCTTTCTTT.

This clone was seen a few times. The V call is TRBV2, the J call TRBJ2-3; 10 nucleotides align to TRBD1. J gave up 2 bases and V 10 bases, and 9 bases lay outside the gene matches. Germline V CDR1 and CDR2: SNHLY, FYNNEI. CDR3 length: 15 amino acids. This CDR3 is CATRDRGGDTDTQYF. Written as DNA, the CDR3 is TGTGCCACCAGGGACAGGGGTGGAGACACAGATACGCAGTATTTT.

The rearrangement links TRBV7-2 to TRBJ2-3; 7 nucleotides align to TRBD2. Losses at the gene ends were 0 bases for V and 1 base for J; bases not matched to a gene: 4. Germline V gives CDR1 SGHTA, CDR2 FQGNSA. This CDR3 is built from 16 residues. This CDR3 is CASSLAAGVGTDTQYF. The CDR3 DNA is TGTGCCAGCAGCTTAGCGGCGGGAGTAGGCACAGATACGCAGTATTTT.

The chain is built from TRBV14 and TRBJ2-7, with 10 bases lining up with TRBD2. The CDR3 loop spans 14 amino acids. V shed 4 bases and J 7 bases; nucleotides not matched to a gene: 7. CDR1 is SGHDN and CDR2 is FVKESK in the germline V gene. The CDR3 coding sequence is TGTGCCAGCAGCCCAGCGGGAGGGCCCCGGGAGCAGTACTTC. Protein product: CASSPAGGPREQYF.

The gene calls are TRBV3-1 (or the pseudogene TRBV3-2) and TRBJ2-3; D possibly corresponds to TRBD1 (5 bases). With 1 base removed from V and 2 bases from J, the gap between germline ends came to 10 bases. This CDR3 has 15 residues. CDR1 and CDR2 from the germline V gene are LGHDT and YNNKEL (reference sequence). Here the CDR3 reads CASSQGQGLTDTQYF. The CDR3 DNA sequence: TGTGCCAGCAGCCAAGGCCAGGGCCTCACAGATACGCAGTATTTT.

The gene calls are TRBV5-1 and TRBJ2-7; 7 bases are shared with TRBD1. The CDR3 is 13 amino acids. In germline, CDR1 is SGHRS, CDR2 YFSETQ. With V trimmed by 4 bases and J by 7 bases, 8 bases remained unmatched. Here the CDR3 reads CASSPDRAREQYF. CDR3 coding DNA: TGCGCCAGCAGCCCCGACAGGGCGAGGGAGCAGTACTTC.

The chain carries TRBV27 and TRBJ2-1; TRBD2 matches at 12 bases. This CDR3 spans 15 amino acids. Trimming removed 5 bases from V and 9 bases from J; junction bases left unmatched: 8. Per germline, CDR1 MNHEY and CDR2 SMNVEV (reference sequence). CDR3 sequence (DNA): TGTGCCAGCAGTGCCAGGACTAGCGGGAATGTTGAGCAGTTCTTC. This encodes CASSARTSGNVEQFF.